This T cell receptor beta chain was profiled in a study of blood T cells in healthy people across ages. Study-wide findings and caveats: CMV status of donors was unknown, possibly confounding expanded clonotype changes.

The V and J ends lost 3 bases and 8 bases respectively, with 14 bases between them. This CDR3 has 15 amino acids. Every sample had a minimum of 6 million PBMCs isolated. Extractions gave at least 5.5 micrograms of total RNA per sample. This clonotype has a handful of counts. Its antigen is as yet unknown. A second roughly 6 to 12 cycle PCR used barcoded and J-beta primers. TCRdb recomputed calls from the 5' RACE reads with MiXCR, one row per CDR3 protein. The data show around 1,800,000 distinct CDR3 sequences, 39% seen once. Sequencing was performed on blood. The source is a human donor in good health. V usage is TRBV12-3 or TRBV12-4 and J usage is TRBJ1-6, with D unresolved. CDR3: CASSFGRARDSPLHF. The CDR3 DNA sequence: TGTGCCAGCAGTTTCGGCCGGGCAAGGGATTCACCCCTCCACTTT.